This T cell receptor beta chain is drawn from a study of blood T cell repertoires in COVID-19. Study information: Collection of acute and convalescent COVID-19 samples took place in the United States, Italy and Spain.

As processed by the authors: Amplification with reference gene primers provided the estimates of nucleated cell counts. Using immunoSEQ multiplex PCR, the repertoire was profiled, and TCRdb retains in-frame clones only, with some absent. The V and J calls and clone size come from that table; D and trimming were worked out from the DNA. The repertoire holds about 170,000 clones, with roughly 80% as singletons. The Seattle site enrolled patients during active infection and followed them longitudinally. CDR1 and CDR2 (germline): ENHRY, SYGVKD. V was shortened by 0 bases and J by 0 bases, with 8 bases between the two germline ends. The CDR3 loop spans 15 amino acids.

The sequenced sample consisted of peripheral blood. The chain uses TRBV10-3 and TRBJ1-2; D not resolved. This clonotype was obtained from a woman between 70 and 85 years old with COVID-19, enrolled during active disease. The CDR3 DNA is TGTGCCATCAGTGAGTCGACGGGATCTAACTATGGCTACACCTTC. Protein product: CAISESTGSNYGYTF.